This TCR beta chain was documented in a study of regulatory T cells in long-lasting Graves disease. Whole-study results and caveats: The study examined only peripheral blood, not thyroid tissue. Relative to new patients (roughly 950), persistent patients exhibited greater sharing of public clonotypes (about 3,000).

Sample time point: newly diagnosed GD, antithyroid drugs for less than 3 months. PBMC-extracted RNA yielded the TCR library. In each case, Graves' disease was diagnosed per American Thyroid Association guidelines. This clonotype appeared many times. Its antigen is not known. Mismatch with germline at one junction end may stem from a read error. CDR3-region Arm-PCR and iRepertoire HTBI primers produced the TCR beta libraries. TCRdb re-derived calls from the multiplex PCR reads in MiXCR, one entry per CDR3 protein. Here the sample spans 500,000 or so distinct CDR3 sequences, about 16% being singletons. These sequences were also reported in another study, on T cells in Graves' hyperthyroidism and ophthalmopathy. That report notes: It was uncontrolled infection, other autoimmune disease, pregnancy or lactation that excluded patients.

This receptor was taken from a woman aged 35-65 years with Graves disease. This sample comprised peripheral blood mononuclear cells (PBMCs), obtained at new diagnosis, from a patient treated with antithyroid drugs.

The CDR3 DNA reads TGTGCCAGCAGCTTTTCAGGGGACACTGAAGCTTTCTTT. Protein: CASSFSGDTEAFF. J is TRBJ1-1 and V is TRBV5-1; a weak D match, TRBD1 (6 bases). CDR3 length: 13 residues. Germline CDR1 and CDR2: SGHRS and YFSETQ.